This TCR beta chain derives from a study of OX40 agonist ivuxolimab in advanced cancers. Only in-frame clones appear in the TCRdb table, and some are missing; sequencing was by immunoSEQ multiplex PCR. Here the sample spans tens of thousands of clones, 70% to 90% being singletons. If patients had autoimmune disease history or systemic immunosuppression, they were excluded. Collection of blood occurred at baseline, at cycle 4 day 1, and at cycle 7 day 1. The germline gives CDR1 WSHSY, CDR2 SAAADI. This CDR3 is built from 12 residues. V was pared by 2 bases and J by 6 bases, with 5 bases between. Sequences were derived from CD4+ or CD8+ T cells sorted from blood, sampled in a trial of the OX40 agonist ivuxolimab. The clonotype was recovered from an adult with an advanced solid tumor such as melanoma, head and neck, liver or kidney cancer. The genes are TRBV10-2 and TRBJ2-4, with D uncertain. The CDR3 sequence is CASSEGLNIQYF. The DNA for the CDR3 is TGCGCCAGCAGTGAGGGATTAAACATTCAGTACTTC.